The T cell receptor (beta chain) under discussion was sequenced for a study of cytomegalovirus exposure and HLA in healthy donors. As for this clone: The antigen is not known.

This CDR3 region has 18 residues. Trimming at V came to 2 bases and at J to 7 bases, leaving 16 bases not matched to a gene. Per germline, CDR1 MDHEN and CDR2 SYDVKM. Study conclusions and caveats: Other equally common chains were less clonally expanded than HLA-associated TCR beta chains, a later analysis showed. The study labeled fewer than 200 TCR beta chains cytomegalovirus-associated.

The PCR had 60 Vbeta and 13 Jbeta primers. Libraries were prepared by immunoSEQ multiplex PCR; TCRdb keeps only in-frame clonotypes and omits some of them. Of 180,000 or so clones in the sample, about 80% were seen once. This receptor was obtained from a man aged 45-60 years in good health and CMV-seropositive. The material sequenced was PBMCs. The V gene is TRBV28, the J gene TRBJ2-1, with 8 bases lining up with TRBD2. CDR3 loop: CASSLGRGGEYILNEQFF. The CDR3 coding sequence is TGTGCCAGCAGTTTAGGACGGGGGGGGGAGTACATACTGAATGAGCAGTTCTTC. The full variable domain, completed using reference TRBV28 and TRBJ2-1, is DVKVTQSSRYLVKRTGEKVFLECVQDMDHENMFWYRQDPGLGLRLIYFSYDVKMKEKGDIPEGYSVSREKKERFSLILESASTNQTSMYLCASSLGRGGEYILNEQFFGPGTRLTVL.